The subject of this entry is one T cell receptor beta chain. Responders that carried the CFSE label, approximately 200,000 of them, were plated with approximately 200,000 irradiated, violet-dye-labeled stimulator cells. The source of the sample is a study of graft-versus-host responses after intestinal transplantation. The protocol was immunoSEQ multiplex PCR, while the TCRdb copy is restricted to in-frame clones and leaves out a portion. The table includes more than 12,000 clones, about two fifths detected once. Study-wide results and caveats: Recipient-marrow GvH clones were detected, some having first appeared in ileum or blood. Allograft graft-versus-host to host-versus-graft clonal ratios ran high in patients with graft-donor T cell macrochimerism.

V lost 1 base, J lost 0 bases, and 7 bases lay in between. Germline V gene sequence: CDR1 GTSNPN, CDR2 SVGIG (reference sequence). This CDR3 is 13 amino acids long. The source material was alloreactive CD8+ T cells from a mixed lymphocyte reaction culture, sampled before intestinal transplant. The subset denotes: CFSE-low proliferating T cells sorted from approximately six-day pre-transplant mixed lymphocyte reaction (GvH or HvG direction). This TCR derives from a human patient who received an intestinal transplant. The chain carries TRBV30 and TRBJ2-7, with a weak D call TRBD1 (5 bases). CDR3 nucleotides: TGTGCCTGGAGTGGGGGCGGCTCCTACGAGCAGTACTTC. This translates into CAWSGGGSYEQYF.